A single sample gave rise to the 13 T cell receptor beta chains below, sequenced in a study of T cells in Graves' hyperthyroidism and ophthalmopathy. RNA transcripts provided the source from which TCR beta CDR3 regions were amplified. HTBI primers were used for first-round RT-PCR of the TCR CDR3. TCRdb passed the multiplex PCR reads through MiXCR, listing each CDR3 protein once. The sample lists 550,000 to 800,000 distinct CDR3 sequences; roughly 15% were seen once. Sequencing was carried out using blood. These receptors all come from a man between 18 and 35 years old with Graves' hyperthyroidism.

This clonotype was detected ten times or more. The V and J genes are TRBV7-8 and TRBJ2-7; 9 bases are shared with TRBD1. CDR1 is SGHVS and CDR2 is FQNEAQ in the germline V gene. J was trimmed by 6 bases and V by 2 bases; bases with no gene match: 11. The CDR3 spans 16 residues. CDR3 in DNA: TGTGCCAGCAGCTTATCACAGGGGGCAATTGTCGCCGAGCAGTACTTC. It encodes CASSLSQGAIVAEQYF.

This clonotype was picked up many times. The V and J genes are TRBV20-1 and TRBJ1-5; TRBD1 might be the D (5 bases). The germline CDR1 and CDR2 sequences are DFQATT and SNEGSKA (reference sequence). Trimming took 7 bases from V and 3 from J, leaving 10 bases between them. This CDR3 spans 12 amino acids. CDR3 loop: CSVTGPNQPQHF. CDR3 nucleotides: TGCAGTGTCACAGGACCCAATCAGCCCCAGCATTTT.

This clonotype was picked up one time. This chain joins TRBV9 and TRBJ1-2; no firm D call. The germline V gene encodes CDR1 SGDLS and CDR2 YYNGEE. This CDR3 region has 12 residues. Between the trimmed V and J ends, which lost 3 bases and 8 bases, there was a span of 11 bases. CDR3 DNA sequence: TGTGCCAGCAGCGGTCCCCACATGGGCTACACCTTC. Amino acids: CASSGPHMGYTF.

Comments on this clonotype: The junction does not match germline at one end; this may be a read error. CDR3 bases: TGTGACAGCACCCCCTGGGAGTGGGGTGAAGCTTTCTTT. Residues: CDSTPWEWGEAFF. The chain couples TRBV7-9 to TRBJ1-1; no clear D. This CDR3 comprises 13 residues. The germline V gene has CDR1 SEHNR and CDR2 FQNEAQ (reference sequence). Full variable domain (remainder filled in from reference TRBV7-9 and TRBJ1-1): DTGVSQNPRHKITKRGQNVTFRCDPISEHNRLYWYRQTLGQGPEFLTYFQNEAQLEKSRLLSDRFSAERPKGSFSTLEIQRTEQGDSAMYLCDSTPWEWGEAFFGQGTRLTVV.

This clonotype was seen only a few times. This rearrangement joins TRBV11-2 to TRBJ1-2; D is uncertain. The germline V gene encodes CDR1 SGHAT and CDR2 FQNNGV. There are 13 residues in the CDR3. Between the trimmed V and J ends, which lost 5 bases and 1 base, there was a span of 8 bases. The CDR3 region has the DNA TGTGCCAGCAGCCCCCAGTTTAACTATGGCTACACCTTC. Protein: CASSPQFNYGYTF.

The table lists this clonotype with many counts. This sequence joins TRBV30 and TRBJ1-1; D not resolved. Germline V lookup: CDR1 GTSNPN, CDR2 SVGIG (reference sequence). Trimming stripped 3 bases from V and 1 base from J, with 9 bases between. The CDR3 has 13 residues. The CDR3 region is CAWSADPNTEAFF. In DNA, the CDR3 is TGTGCCTGGAGCGCGGATCCGAACACTGAAGCTTTCTTT.

This clonotype was picked up a small number of times. J is TRBJ1-1 and V is TRBV6-1, with a possible D match to TRBD1 (6 bases). Trimming pared 6 bases from V and 2 bases from J, leaving 13 bases between. CDR1 and CDR2 (germline): MNHNS, SASEGT. The CDR3 sequence is 14 residues long. The CDR3 loop reads CASRSGTINTEAFF. The DNA for the CDR3 is TGTGCCAGCAGATCCGGGACAATCAACACTGAAGCTTTCTTT.

This sequence joins TRBV28 and TRBJ2-3; 7 nucleotides line up with TRBD1. CDR1 MDHEN and CDR2 SYDVKM come from the germline V gene. This CDR3 comprises 13 residues. The ends lost 6 bases at V and 2 bases at J; junction bases unmatched: 2. CDR3 bases: TGTGCCAGCAGCGGACAGGCCACAGATACGCAGTATTTT. It yields the protein CASSGQATDTQYF. The whole variable domain, remainder taken from reference TRBV28 and TRBJ2-3, is DVKVTQSSRYLVKRTGEKVFLECVQDMDHENMFWYRQDPGLGLRLIYFSYDVKMKEKGDIPEGYSVSREKKERFSLILESASTNQTSMYLCASSGQATDTQYFGPGTRLTVL.

This clonotype has at least ten counts. The rearrangement links TRBV18 to TRBJ1-1; tentative D call: TRBD1 (6 bases). Trimming removed 6 bases from V and 2 bases from J, with 16 bases in between. The CDR3 has 15 residues. CDR1 is KGHSH, CDR2 LQKENI, per germline. The CDR3 is CASSRDTGINTEAFF. The CDR3 region has the DNA TGTGCCAGCTCTCGGGACACAGGAATTAACACTGAAGCTTTCTTT.

In this sample, this clonotype turned up a few times. The genes are TRBV29-1 and TRBJ1-1; 9 nucleotides agree with TRBD1. The CDR3 sequence is 13 residues long. Germline CDR1 SQVTM, CDR2 ANQGSEA. V was clipped by 7 bases and J by 4 bases; unmatched bases: 7. The CDR3 DNA reads as TGCAGCGCAAGGACAGGGGTCGTCACTGAAGCTTTCTTT. This encodes CSARTGVVTEAFF.

This clonotype was seen ten or more times. CDR3 in DNA: TGTGCCAGCTCTCCGGTGAAGTCTGAGCAGTTCTTC. This codes for CASSPVKSEQFF. V is TRBV18 and J is TRBJ2-1; no clear D. Trimming took off 6 bases at V and 9 bases at J, with 12 bases between the two ends. CDR1 is KGHSH, CDR2 LQKENI, per germline. The CDR3 is made up of 12 amino acids.

The count of this clonotype is one. A much larger clone lies a single base off, so this may be a read error. The chain uses TRBV27 and TRBJ2-3, with a possible D match to TRBD1 (5 bases). Trimming took 5 bases from V and 6 from J, leaving 12 bases between them. The V gene's germline CDR1 is MNHEY and CDR2 SMNVEV (reference sequence). This CDR3 spans 13 amino acids. CDR3: CASSPRAEDTQYF. CDR3 coding DNA: TGTGCCAGCAGTCCCAGGGCGGAGGATACGCAGTATTTT.

Of note for this clonotype: Given a much more abundant clone one base away, this may be a read error. The chain couples TRBV29-1 to TRBJ2-7; D possibly uses TRBD1 or TRBD2 (5 bases each). The germline CDR1 and CDR2 sequences are SQVTM and ANQGSEA. V was clipped by 1 base and J by 5 bases, with 18 bases between them. This CDR3 is built from 15 residues. The CDR3 bases are TGCAGCGTTGAAGTTCGGGGCAGGGATCGGGACGAGCAGTACTTC. This translates into CSVEVRGRDRDEQYF.